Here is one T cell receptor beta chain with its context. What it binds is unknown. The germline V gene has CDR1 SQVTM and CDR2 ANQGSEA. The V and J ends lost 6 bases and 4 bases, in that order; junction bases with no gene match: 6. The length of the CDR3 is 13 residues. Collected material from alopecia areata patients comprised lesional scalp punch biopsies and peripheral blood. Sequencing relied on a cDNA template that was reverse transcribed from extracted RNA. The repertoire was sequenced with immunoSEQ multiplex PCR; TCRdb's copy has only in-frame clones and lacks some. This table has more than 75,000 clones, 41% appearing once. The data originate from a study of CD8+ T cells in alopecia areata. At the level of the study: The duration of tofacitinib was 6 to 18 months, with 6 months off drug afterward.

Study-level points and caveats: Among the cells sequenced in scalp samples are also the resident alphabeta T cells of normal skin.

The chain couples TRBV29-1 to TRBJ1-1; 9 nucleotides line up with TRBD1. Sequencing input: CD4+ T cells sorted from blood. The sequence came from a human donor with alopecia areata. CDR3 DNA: TGCAGCGTAAACAGGGGGCTGAGCACTGAAGCTTTCTTT. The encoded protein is CSVNRGLSTEAFF.